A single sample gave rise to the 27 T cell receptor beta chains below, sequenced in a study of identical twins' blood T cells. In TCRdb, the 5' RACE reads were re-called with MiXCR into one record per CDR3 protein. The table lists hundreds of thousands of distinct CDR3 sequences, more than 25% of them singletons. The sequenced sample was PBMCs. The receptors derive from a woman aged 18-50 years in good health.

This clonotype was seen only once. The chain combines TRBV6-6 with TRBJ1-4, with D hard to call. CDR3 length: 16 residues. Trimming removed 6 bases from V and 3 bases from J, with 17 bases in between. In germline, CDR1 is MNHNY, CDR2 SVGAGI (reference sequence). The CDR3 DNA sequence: TGTGCCAGCAGCCCTCATGTCACTAGTTCTAATGAAAAACTGTTTTTT. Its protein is CASSPHVTSSNEKLFF.

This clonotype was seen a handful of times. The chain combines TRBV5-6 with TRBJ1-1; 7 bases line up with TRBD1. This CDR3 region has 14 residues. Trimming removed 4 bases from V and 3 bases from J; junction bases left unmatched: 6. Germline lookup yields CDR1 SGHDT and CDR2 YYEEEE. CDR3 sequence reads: CASSPGTADTEAFF. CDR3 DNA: TGTGCCAGCAGCCCGGGGACAGCGGACACTGAAGCTTTCTTT.

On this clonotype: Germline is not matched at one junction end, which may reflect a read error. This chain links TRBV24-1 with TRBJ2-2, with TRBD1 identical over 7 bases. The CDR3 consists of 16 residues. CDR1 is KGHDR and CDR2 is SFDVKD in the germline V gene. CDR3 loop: CAASDPRTGGTGELFF. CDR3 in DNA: TGTGCCGCCAGTGATCCCCGGACAGGTGGAACCGGGGAGCTGTTTTTT.

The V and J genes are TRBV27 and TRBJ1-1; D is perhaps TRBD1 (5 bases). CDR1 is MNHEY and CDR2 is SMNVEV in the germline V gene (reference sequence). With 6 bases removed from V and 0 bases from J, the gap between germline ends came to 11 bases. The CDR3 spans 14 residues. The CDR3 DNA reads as TGTGCCAGCAGACCGGGGCCCATGAACACTGAAGCTTTCTTT. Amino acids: CASRPGPMNTEAFF.

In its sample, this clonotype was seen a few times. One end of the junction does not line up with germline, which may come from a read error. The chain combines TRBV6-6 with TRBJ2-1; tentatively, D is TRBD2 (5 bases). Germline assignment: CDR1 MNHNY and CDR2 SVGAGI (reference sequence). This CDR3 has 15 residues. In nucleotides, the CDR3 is TGTGCCAGCAGTTTCAAAGGAAGTGACTACAATGGGCAGTTCTTC. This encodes CASSFKGSDYNGQFF.

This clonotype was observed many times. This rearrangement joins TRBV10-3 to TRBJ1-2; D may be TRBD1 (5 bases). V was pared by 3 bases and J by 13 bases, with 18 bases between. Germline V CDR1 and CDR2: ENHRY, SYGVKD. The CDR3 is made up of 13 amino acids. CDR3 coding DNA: TGTGCCATCAGTGACACAGGCTTAACTGGTGGCACCTTC. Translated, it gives CAISDTGLTGGTF.

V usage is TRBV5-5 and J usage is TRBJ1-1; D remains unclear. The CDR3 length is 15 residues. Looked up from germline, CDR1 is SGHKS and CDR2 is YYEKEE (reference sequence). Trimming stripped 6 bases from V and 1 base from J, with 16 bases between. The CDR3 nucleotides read TGTGCCAGCAACGCGCCGAGGCAGCCGAACACTGAAGCTTTCTTT. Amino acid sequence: CASNAPRQPNTEAFF.

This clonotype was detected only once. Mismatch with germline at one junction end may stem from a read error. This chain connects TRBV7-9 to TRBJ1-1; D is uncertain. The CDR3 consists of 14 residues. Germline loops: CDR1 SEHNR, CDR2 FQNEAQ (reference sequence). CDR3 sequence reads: CACSLDGFSTEAFF. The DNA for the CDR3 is TGTGCCTGCAGCTTAGATGGGTTTAGCACTGAAGCTTTCTTT.

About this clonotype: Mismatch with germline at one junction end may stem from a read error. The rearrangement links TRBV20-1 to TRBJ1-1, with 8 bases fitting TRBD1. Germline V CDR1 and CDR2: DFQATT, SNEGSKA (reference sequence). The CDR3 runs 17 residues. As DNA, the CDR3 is TGCAGTGCCCCGATGGTAAGACAGGGGATGATCAACACTGGAGCTTTCTTT. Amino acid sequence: CSAPMVRQGMINTGAFF.

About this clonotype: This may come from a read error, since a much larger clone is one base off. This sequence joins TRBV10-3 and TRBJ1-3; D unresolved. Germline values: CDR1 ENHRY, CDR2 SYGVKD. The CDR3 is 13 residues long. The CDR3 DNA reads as TGTGCCATCAGTGAAGGAGGGCGAGACACCGTATATTTT. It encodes CAISEGGRDTVYF.

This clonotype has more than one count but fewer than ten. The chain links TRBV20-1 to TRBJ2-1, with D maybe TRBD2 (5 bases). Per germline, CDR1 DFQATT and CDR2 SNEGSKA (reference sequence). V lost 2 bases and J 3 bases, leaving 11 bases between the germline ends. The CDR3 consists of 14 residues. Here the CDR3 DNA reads TGCAGTGCTAGATGGCGGGCCATCTACAATGAGCAGTTCTTC. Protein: CSARWRAIYNEQFF.

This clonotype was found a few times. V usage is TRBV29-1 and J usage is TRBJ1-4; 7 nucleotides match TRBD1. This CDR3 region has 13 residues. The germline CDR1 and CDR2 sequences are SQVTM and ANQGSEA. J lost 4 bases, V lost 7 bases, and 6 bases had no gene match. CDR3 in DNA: TGCAGCGCAGGGACAGCACTTAATGAAAAACTGTTTTTT. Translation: CSAGTALNEKLFF.

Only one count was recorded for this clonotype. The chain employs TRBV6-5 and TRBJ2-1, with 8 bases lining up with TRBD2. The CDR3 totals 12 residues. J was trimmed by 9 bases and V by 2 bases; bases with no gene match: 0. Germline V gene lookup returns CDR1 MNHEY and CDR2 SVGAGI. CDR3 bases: TGTGCCAGCAGTTACGCGGGAGGTGAGCAGTTCTTC. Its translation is CASSYAGGEQFF.

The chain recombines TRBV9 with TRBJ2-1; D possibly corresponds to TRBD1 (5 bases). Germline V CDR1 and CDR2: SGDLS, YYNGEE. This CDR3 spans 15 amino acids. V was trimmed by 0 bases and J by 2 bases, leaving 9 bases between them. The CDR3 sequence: CASSVDQGPYNEQFF. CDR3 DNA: TGTGCCAGCAGCGTAGACCAGGGCCCCTACAATGAGCAGTTCTTC.

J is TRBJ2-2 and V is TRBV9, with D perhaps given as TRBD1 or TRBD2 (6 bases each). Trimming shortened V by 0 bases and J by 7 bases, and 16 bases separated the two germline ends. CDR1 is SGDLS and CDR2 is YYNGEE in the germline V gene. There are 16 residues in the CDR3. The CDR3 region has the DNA TGTGCCAGCAGCGTAGTCCACACAGGGAGGAACGGGGAGCTGTTTTTT. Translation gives CASSVVHTGRNGELFF.

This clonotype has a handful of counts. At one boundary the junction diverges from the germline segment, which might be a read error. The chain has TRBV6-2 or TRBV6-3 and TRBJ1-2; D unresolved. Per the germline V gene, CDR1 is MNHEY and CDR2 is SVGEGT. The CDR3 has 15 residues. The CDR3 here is CAGSYGRYLAHGYTF. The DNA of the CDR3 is TGTGCCGGCAGCTACGGAAGGTACCTTGCCCATGGCTACACCTTC.

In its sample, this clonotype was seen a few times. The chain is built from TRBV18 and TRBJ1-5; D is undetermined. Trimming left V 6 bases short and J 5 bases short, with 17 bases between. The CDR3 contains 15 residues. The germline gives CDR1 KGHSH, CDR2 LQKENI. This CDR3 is CASSHSSIFYQPQHF. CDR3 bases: TGTGCCAGCTCCCACAGTAGTATATTTTATCAGCCCCAGCATTTT.

The CDR3 sequence is CASSVVGLAANEQFF. CDR3 in DNA: TGTGCCAGCAGCGTAGTGGGACTAGCGGCGAATGAGCAGTTCTTC. This chain links TRBV9 with TRBJ2-1, with 11 bases aligning to TRBD2. The junction had 3 bases not matched to a gene; V was cut back by 0 bases and J by 7 bases. CDR1 is SGDLS and CDR2 is YYNGEE in the germline V gene. The CDR3 extends over 15 amino acids.

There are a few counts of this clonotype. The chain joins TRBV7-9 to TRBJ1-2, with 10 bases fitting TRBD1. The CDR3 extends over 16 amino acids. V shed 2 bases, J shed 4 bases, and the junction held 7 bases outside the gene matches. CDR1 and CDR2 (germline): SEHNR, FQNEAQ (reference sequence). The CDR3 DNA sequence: TGTGCCAGCAGCTTACGGGGACAGGGGTTTGGCTATGGCTACACCTTC. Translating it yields CASSLRGQGFGYGYTF.

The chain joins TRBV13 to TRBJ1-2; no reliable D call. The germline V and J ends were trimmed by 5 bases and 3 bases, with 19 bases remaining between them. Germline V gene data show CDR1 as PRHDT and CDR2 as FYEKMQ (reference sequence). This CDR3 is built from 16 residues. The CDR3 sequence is CASSPQSQRRDYGYTF. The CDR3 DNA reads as TGTGCCAGCAGCCCGCAAAGCCAGCGAAGGGACTATGGCTACACCTTC.

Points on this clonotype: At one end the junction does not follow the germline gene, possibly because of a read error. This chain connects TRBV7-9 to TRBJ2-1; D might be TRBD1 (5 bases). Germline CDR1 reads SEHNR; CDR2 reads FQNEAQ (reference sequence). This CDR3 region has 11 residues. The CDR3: CAGSFQGEQFF. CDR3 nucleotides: TGTGCCGGCAGCTTTCAGGGTGAGCAGTTCTTC.

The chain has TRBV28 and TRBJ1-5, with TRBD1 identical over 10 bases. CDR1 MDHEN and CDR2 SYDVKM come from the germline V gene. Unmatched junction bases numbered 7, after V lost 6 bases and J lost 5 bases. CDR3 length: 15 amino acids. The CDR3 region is CASRRPGTGDQPQHF. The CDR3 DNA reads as TGTGCCAGCAGACGTCCCGGGACAGGGGATCAGCCCCAGCATTTT.

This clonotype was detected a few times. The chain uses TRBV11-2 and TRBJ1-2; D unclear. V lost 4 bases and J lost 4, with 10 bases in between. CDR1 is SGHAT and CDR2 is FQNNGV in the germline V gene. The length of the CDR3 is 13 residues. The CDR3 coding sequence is TGTGCCAGCAGCTCCCGCTTATCCTATGGCTACACCTTC. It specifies CASSSRLSYGYTF.

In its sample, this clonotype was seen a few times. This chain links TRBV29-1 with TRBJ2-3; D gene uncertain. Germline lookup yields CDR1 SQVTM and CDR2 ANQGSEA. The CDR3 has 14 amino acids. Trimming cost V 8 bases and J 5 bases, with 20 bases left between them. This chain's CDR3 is CSIRTRLQRDTQYF. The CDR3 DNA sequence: TGCAGCATTAGAACGCGGCTGCAAAGAGATACGCAGTATTTT.

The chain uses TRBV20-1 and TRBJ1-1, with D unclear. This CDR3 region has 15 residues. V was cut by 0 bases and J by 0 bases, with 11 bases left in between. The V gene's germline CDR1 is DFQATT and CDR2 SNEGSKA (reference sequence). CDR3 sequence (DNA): TGCAGTGCTAGAGATTCTGGGGTCGTGAACACTGAAGCTTTCTTT. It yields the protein CSARDSGVVNTEAFF.

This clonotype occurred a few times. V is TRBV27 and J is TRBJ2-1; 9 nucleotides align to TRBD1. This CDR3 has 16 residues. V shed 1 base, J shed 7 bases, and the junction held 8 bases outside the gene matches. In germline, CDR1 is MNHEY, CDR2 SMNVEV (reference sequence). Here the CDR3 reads CASSLLPGQGRNEQFF. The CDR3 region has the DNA TGTGCCAGCAGTTTATTGCCGGGACAGGGTAGAAATGAGCAGTTCTTC.

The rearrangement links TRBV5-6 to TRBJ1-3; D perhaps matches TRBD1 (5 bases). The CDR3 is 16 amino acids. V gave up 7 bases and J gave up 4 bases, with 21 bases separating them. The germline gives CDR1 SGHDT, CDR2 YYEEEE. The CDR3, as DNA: TGTGCCAGCTATCCTACCTCCTCGGGGGGAGGAAACACCATATATTTT. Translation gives CASYPTSSGGGNTIYF.